This TCR beta chain emerged from a study of blood T cells in healthy people across ages. Study observations and caveats: Diversity was higher, and naive CD4+ cells more numerous, in long-lived donors than in aged donors.

The germline CDR1 and CDR2 sequences are ENHRY and SYGVKD. Trimming took 6 bases from V and 7 from J; bases not matched to a gene: 10. There are 15 residues in the CDR3. This clonotype appeared a few times. Its antigen is not identified. Using a J-beta primer mix together with a sample-barcoded 5' primer, a second PCR was run for roughly 6 to 12 cycles. TCRdb used MiXCR to reprocess the 5' RACE reads, holding one entry per CDR3 protein. This table holds over a million distinct CDR3 sequences, 40% to 45% found once. Per-sample yields of isolated PBMCs were at least 6.5 million. Extracted total RNA amounted to at least 5 micrograms for each sample.

Source material: blood. The chain joins TRBV10-3 to TRBJ2-1, with 9 positions matching TRBD2. The TCR comes from an older woman in good health. The CDR3 DNA reads as TGTGCCATCAGAGGTAGCGGGAGTATTCCTAATGAGCAGTTCTTC. It encodes CAIRGSGSIPNEQFF.